Following are 21 T cell receptor beta chains from one sample sequenced in a study of blood T cell repertoires in COVID-19. Using immunoSEQ multiplex PCR, the repertoire was profiled, and TCRdb retains in-frame clones only, with some absent. The sample comprises about 100,000 clones, about 90% of which are singletons, and around a sixth rests with the top ten. Sequencing was carried out using peripheral blood. The receptors here all came from a man aged 50 to 60 with acute or convalescent COVID-19.

The chain is built from TRBV7-2 and TRBJ2-2, with D possibly matching TRBD2 (6 bases). The V gene lost 3 bases and the J gene lost 1 base, with 6 bases spanning the gap. The CDR3 is made up of 14 amino acids. Germline CDR1 and CDR2: SGHTA and FQGNSA. The CDR3 is CASSLGLNTGELFF. The CDR3 DNA reads as TGTGCCAGCAGCTTGGGACTGAACACCGGGGAGCTGTTTTTT.

This sequence joins TRBV5-4 and TRBJ2-5, with 8 bases matching TRBD2. CDR1 and CDR2 from the germline V gene are SGHNT and YYREEE (reference sequence). This CDR3 is 15 amino acids long. V shed 2 bases and J 4 bases; nucleotides not matched to a gene: 7. The DNA for the CDR3 is TGTGCCAGCAGCTTAAGTCGGGGGGGGCCAGAGACCCAGTACTTC. Translation: CASSLSRGGPETQYF.

Comments on this clone: Sequence at one end of the junction differs from germline and may be a read error. The chain carries TRBV3-1 (or the pseudogene TRBV3-2) and TRBJ2-7; D unclear. The germline V gene encodes CDR1 LGHDT and CDR2 YNNKEL (reference sequence). The CDR3 is 13 residues long. CDR3 sequence: CASRQGLVDEQYF. DNA for the CDR3: TGTGCCAGCAGGCAAGGGCTTGTTGACGAGCAGTACTTC.

The genes are TRBV5-6 and TRBJ2-1; the D gene is possibly TRBD2 (6 bases). Germline V gene lookup returns CDR1 SGHDT and CDR2 YYEEEE. CDR3 length: 16 amino acids. V lost 3 bases and J lost 8, with 21 bases in between. CDR3 amino acids: CASSSWGEPSLYEQFF. For the CDR3, the DNA is TGTGCCAGCAGCTCCTGGGGGGAGCCGTCCCTCTATGAGCAGTTCTTC.

V usage is TRBV6-2 or TRBV6-3 and J usage is TRBJ1-2; D is unresolved. The CDR3 has 14 amino acids. Germline CDR1 MNHEY, CDR2 SVGEGT. Trimming removed 0 bases at V and 1 base at J, with 6 bases between. CDR3 DNA sequence: TGTGCCAGCAGTTACTCCCAGTTTAACTATGGCTACACCTTC. It codes for CASSYSQFNYGYTF.

The chain uses TRBV19 and TRBJ1-1, with 7 bases matching TRBD1. The CDR3 totals 13 residues. From germline, CDR1 is LNHDA and CDR2 SQIVND (reference sequence). The ends lost 6 bases at V and 1 base at J; junction bases unmatched: 2. The CDR3 region has the DNA TGTGCCAGTAGGAACAGGGGGAACACTGAAGCTTTCTTT. It is translated as CASRNRGNTEAFF.

This chain joins TRBV11-2 and TRBJ1-3; TRBD1 matches at 8 bases. The CDR3 runs to 15 residues. The trim removed 5 bases at V and 1 base at J, leaving 4 bases unmatched. CDR1 is SGHAT, CDR2 FQNNGV, per germline. CDR3 sequence (DNA): TGTGCCAGCAGCATGACAGGGGCTTCTGGAAACACCATATATTTT. Translated, it gives CASSMTGASGNTIYF. The variable domain in full, with the rest retrieved from reference TRBV11-2 and TRBJ1-3, is EAGVAQSPRYKIIEKRQSVAFWCNPISGHATLYWYQQILGQGPKLLIQFQNNGVVDDSQLPKDRFSAERLKGVDSTLKIQPAKLEDSAVYLCASSMTGASGNTIYFGEGSWLTVV.

This clone appeared a single time. This chain links TRBV19 with TRBJ1-6, with 7 bases aligning to TRBD1. This CDR3 is built from 15 residues. V lost 7 bases, J lost 9 bases, and 12 bases stayed unmatched. Germline V gene sequence: CDR1 LNHDA, CDR2 SQIVND (reference sequence). Here the CDR3 DNA reads TGTGCCAGTACCTCGCTAGGGGGCTGGGGTTCACCCCTCCACTTT. It encodes CASTSLGGWGSPLHF.

The V gene is TRBV7-9, the J gene TRBJ1-6; a possible D gene is TRBD1 (6 bases). This CDR3 contains 14 residues. In germline, CDR1 is SEHNR, CDR2 FQNEAQ (reference sequence). Deletions cut 3 bases from V and 14 bases from J, with 17 bases between. The CDR3 sequence: CASSFSQGSRTLHF. DNA of the CDR3: TGTGCCAGCAGCTTTAGTCAGGGGTCCCGGACCCTCCACTTT.

V is TRBV4-1 and J is TRBJ1-1; no reliable D call. The CDR3 covers 14 residues. The V gene's germline CDR1 is MGHRA and CDR2 YSYEKL. Deletions cut 1 base from V and 3 bases from J, with 9 bases between. The CDR3 DNA follows: TGCGCCAGCAGCCAAGTGAGAACAGACACTGAAGCTTTCTTT. This gives the protein CASSQVRTDTEAFF.

The V call is TRBV5-1, the J call TRBJ2-3; D is unclear. The V gene lost 4 bases and the J gene lost 0 bases, with 9 bases spanning the gap. Germline-derived CDR1 and CDR2 are SGHRS and YFSETQ. The CDR3 is 14 amino acids. For the CDR3, the DNA is TGCGCCAGCAGCCTTCATACTAGCACAGATACGCAGTATTTT. This translates into CASSLHTSTDTQYF.

The chain combines TRBV6-2 or TRBV6-3 with TRBJ1-2; 9 bases are a match to TRBD1. Germline-derived CDR1 and CDR2 are MNHEY and SVGEGT. J lost 6 bases, V lost 6 bases, and 2 bases had no gene match. The CDR3 runs to 12 residues. The CDR3 loop reads CASSRDRDGYTF. CDR3 in DNA: TGTGCCAGCAGCCGGGACAGGGATGGCTACACCTTC.

This chain uses TRBV12-5 with TRBJ2-5, with a possible D match to TRBD2 (6 bases). V shed 3 bases and J shed 4 bases, with 9 bases lying between them. Germline V gene lookup returns CDR1 LGHNT and CDR2 FRNRAP. CDR3 length: 13 residues. The CDR3 protein is CASGFTGGETQYF. The CDR3 nucleotides read TGTGCTAGTGGTTTTACCGGGGGAGAGACCCAGTACTTC.

The rearrangement joins TRBV18 to TRBJ2-6, with 7 nucleotides matching TRBD1. Trimming at V came to 2 bases and at J to 3 bases, leaving 10 bases not matched to a gene. Germline CDR1 reads KGHSH; CDR2 reads LQKENI. The CDR3 covers 18 residues. The CDR3 here is CASSPADRALSGANVLTF. Here the CDR3 DNA reads TGTGCCAGCTCACCAGCCGACAGGGCATTGAGTGGGGCCAACGTCCTGACTTTC.

The chain has TRBV5-5 and TRBJ1-2; D may be TRBD1 (5 bases). V shed 4 bases and J shed 0 bases, with 19 bases lying between them. The germline CDR1 and CDR2 sequences are SGHKS and YYEKEE (reference sequence). The CDR3 has 17 amino acids. The CDR3 DNA follows: TGTGCCAGCAGCCCCTCTTTCGCAGGGCGAGCTAACTATGGCTACACCTTC. This gives the protein CASSPSFAGRANYGYTF.

The chain uses TRBV5-1 and TRBJ1-5; D remains unclear. Trimming removed 3 bases at V and 7 bases at J, with 11 bases between. The CDR3 totals 13 residues. CDR1 is SGHRS, CDR2 YFSETQ, per germline. As DNA, the CDR3 is TGCGCCAGCAGCTACGAACCCGGGCAGCCCCAGCATTTT. Protein sequence: CASSYEPGQPQHF.

The rearrangement links TRBV5-1 to TRBJ2-7, with D possibly matching TRBD2 (6 bases). The CDR3 contains 16 residues. The germline CDR1 and CDR2 sequences are SGHRS and YFSETQ. Trimming stripped 0 bases from V and 4 bases from J, with 17 bases between. CDR3 in amino acids: CASSLDGTSTPYEQYF. The CDR3 nucleotides are TGCGCCAGCAGCTTGGACGGGACTTCGACTCCATACGAGCAGTACTTC.

The J gene is TRBJ2-5, the V gene TRBV3-1 (or the pseudogene TRBV3-2); D might be TRBD2 (6 bases). Germline CDR1 and CDR2: LGHDT and YNNKEL (reference sequence). This CDR3 is built from 15 residues. V lost 6 bases and J 0 bases, leaving 14 bases between the germline ends. CDR3 nucleotides: TGTGCCAGCAGACATATCCGGGACTACCAAGAGACCCAGTACTTC. Protein sequence: CASRHIRDYQETQYF.

This chain joins TRBV2 and TRBJ2-2, with 7 positions matching TRBD1. This CDR3 contains 15 residues. In germline, CDR1 is SNHLY, CDR2 FYNNEI. Trimming removed 6 bases from V and 1 base from J; junction bases left unmatched: 5. The CDR3 nucleotides are TGTGCCAGCAGGGGACAGCAGTTGAACACCGGGGAGCTGTTTTTT. Translation gives CASRGQQLNTGELFF.

The rearrangement links TRBV18 to TRBJ1-2, with TRBD1 matching 7 bases. Losses at the gene ends were 0 bases for V and 5 bases for J; bases not matched to a gene: 12. There are 17 residues in the CDR3. Germline V lookup: CDR1 KGHSH, CDR2 LQKENI. The CDR3 region has the DNA TGTGCCAGCTCACCACCGATCGTTTCTACAGGGGAGTATGGCTACACCTTC. Residues: CASSPPIVSTGEYGYTF.

The chain uses TRBV2 and TRBJ2-5; a weak D match, TRBD2 (6 bases). The CDR3 totals 14 residues. Germline lookup yields CDR1 SNHLY and CDR2 FYNNEI. Trimming left V 6 bases short and J 7 bases short, with 18 bases between. The CDR3: CASRSGTERGTQYF. The CDR3 nucleotides are TGTGCCAGCAGATCCGGGACTGAGCGTGGGACCCAGTACTTC.